The sequence of this TCR beta chain was determined in a study of cytomegalovirus exposure and HLA in healthy donors. Study-level background: The early release's HLA-typed donors yielded 65 million to 85 million unique TCRs.

The primer mix had 60 Vbeta and 13 Jbeta primers. Sequenced by immunoSEQ multiplex PCR; TCRdb stores in-frame clones only, minus some. The data show nearly 110,000 clones, 82% seen once. The receptor's source is a man aged 50-59 years in good health and CMV-seronegative. The sequencing input was PBMCs.

CDR3 in amino acids: CASSQAQGTETDTQYF. The CDR3 region has the DNA TGTGCCAGCAGCCAAGCTCAAGGGACAGAGACAGATACGCAGTATTTT. This chain connects TRBV4-2 to TRBJ2-3; TRBD1 matches 7 bases. Germline CDR1 and CDR2: LGHNA and YNFKEQ. J gave up 3 bases and V 1 base, and 7 bases lay outside the gene matches. The length of the CDR3 is 16 residues.